Presented here are 14 T cell receptor beta chains from one specimen sequenced in a study of blood T cell repertoires in COVID-19. Method: immunoSEQ multiplex PCR; TCRdb's copy keeps in-frame clones and lacks some. Of about 200,000 clones listed, over 80% were seen once; the top ten hold under 4%. Material for sequencing was PBMCs or T cells enriched from blood (not recorded which). The receptors derive from a woman in her 30s who had been exposed to COVID-19.

The V call is TRBV5-1, the J call TRBJ1-2; 9 positions match TRBD1. The germline gives CDR1 SGHRS, CDR2 YFSETQ. V was clipped by 2 bases and J by 5 bases; unmatched bases: 7. The CDR3 contains 15 residues. The CDR3 loop is CASSFVTGGEYGYTF. The CDR3 DNA follows: TGCGCCAGCAGCTTCGTAACAGGGGGCGAGTATGGCTACACCTTC.

J is TRBJ2-7 and V is TRBV4-1; 8 bases match TRBD2. The V segment lost 1 base and the J segment 3 bases; nucleotides outside the gene matches: 8. Germline values: CDR1 MGHRA, CDR2 YSYEKL. This CDR3 has 16 amino acids. In DNA, the CDR3 is TGCGCCAGCAGCCAAGCCTTAGTAGCGGGGAACTACGAGCAGTACTTC. It codes for CASSQALVAGNYEQYF.

This clone was observed once. This rearrangement joins TRBV4-1 to TRBJ2-7; 8 bases line up with TRBD1. This CDR3 spans 13 amino acids. Germline CDR1 MGHRA, CDR2 YSYEKL. Germline trimming cut 2 bases from V and 9 bases from J; bases unmatched to any gene: 6. The CDR3 protein is CASSQRGQGGQYF. CDR3 bases: TGCGCCAGCAGCCAACGAGGACAGGGAGGGCAGTACTTC.

The chain is built from TRBV5-1 and TRBJ1-6, with TRBD1 as a possible D gene (5 bases). The CDR3 runs to 14 residues. Between the trimmed V and J ends, which lost 1 base and 8 bases, there was a span of 10 bases. From germline, CDR1 is SGHRS and CDR2 YFSETQ. The CDR3 loop reads CASSLSQGHSPLHF. In DNA form, the CDR3 reads TGCGCCAGCAGCTTGAGTCAGGGTCATTCACCCCTCCACTTT.

This clone came up once. The rearrangement joins TRBV11-2 to TRBJ1-1; 7 bases line up with TRBD1. CDR3 length equals 16 residues. With V trimmed by 2 bases and J by 4 bases, 10 bases remained unmatched. The germline gives CDR1 SGHAT, CDR2 FQNNGV. CDR3 DNA: TGTGCCAGCAGCTTATTCCGGGACAGAGAGATCACTGAAGCTTTCTTT. This gives the protein CASSLFRDREITEAFF.

With regard to this clone: At one of its ends the junction is not consistent with the germline gene, which may arise from a read error. The V gene is TRBV7-8, the J gene TRBJ2-3; D possibly corresponds to TRBD1 (6 bases). Germline V gives CDR1 SGHVS, CDR2 FQNEAQ. The CDR3 is made up of 18 amino acids. This CDR3 is CASSIAGGWGPLTDTQYF. The DNA of the CDR3 is TGTGCCAGCAGCATAGCCGGCGGGTGGGGGCCTTTAACAGATACGCAGTATTTT.

The chain combines TRBV11-3 with TRBJ2-3; D gene uncertain. The ends were cut back, 6 bases at V and 3 bases at J, with 7 bases in the middle. Germline V gene sequence: CDR1 SGHNT, CDR2 YENEEA. This CDR3 spans 12 amino acids. CDR3 sequence reads: CASSSRTDTQYF. The CDR3 DNA follows: TGTGCCAGCAGTTCGAGGACAGATACGCAGTATTTT.

In DNA, the CDR3 is TGTGCCAGCAGCTTAGATCAGAGTGGGGCAGGCGGGAACGGCTACACCTTC. Its protein is CASSLDQSGAGGNGYTF. V is TRBV7-6 and J is TRBJ1-2; TRBD1 might be the D (5 bases). Deletions cut 1 base from V and 8 bases from J, with 23 bases between. The CDR3 runs 17 residues. Germline V gives CDR1 SGHVS, CDR2 FNYEAQ.

This chain connects TRBV6-2 or TRBV6-3 to TRBJ2-7; perhaps TRBD2 as D (6 bases). Germline CDR1 reads MNHEY; CDR2 reads SVGEGT. V was trimmed by 0 bases and J by 3 bases, leaving 9 bases between them. The CDR3 covers 14 residues. Here the CDR3 DNA reads TGTGCCAGCAGTTACTCTAGGAGGGTCTACGAGCAGTACTTC. It translates to CASSYSRRVYEQYF.

The J gene is TRBJ2-1, the V gene TRBV5-6; TRBD2 aligns across 12 bases. The germline CDR1 and CDR2 sequences are SGHDT and YYEEEE. CDR3 length: 15 residues. V lost 5 bases to trimming and J lost 6 bases; unmatched junction nucleotides: 6. The CDR3 DNA sequence: TGTGCCAGCAGATCGGGACTAGCGGGTACCAATGAGCAGTTCTTC. Its translation is CASRSGLAGTNEQFF. Full variable domain (rest looked up from reference TRBV5-6 and TRBJ2-1): DAGVTQSPTHLIKTRGQQVTLRCSPKSGHDTVSWYQQALGQGPQFIFQYYEEEERQRGNFPDRFSGHQFPNYSSELNVNALLLGDSALYLCASRSGLAGTNEQFFGPGTRLTVL.

The rearrangement links TRBV14 to TRBJ2-7, with unresolved D. CDR1 and CDR2 from the germline V gene are SGHDN and FVKESK. V shed 2 bases and J shed 4 bases, with 3 bases lying between them. This CDR3 region has 11 residues. Here the CDR3 reads CASSQYYEQYF. Here the CDR3 DNA reads TGTGCCAGCAGCCAATATTACGAGCAGTACTTC.

This clone was recorded a few times. This chain uses TRBV6-1 with TRBJ2-3; 7 bases agree with TRBD2. V trimming: 1 base; J trimming: 2 bases; junction bases outside the gene matches: 6. The CDR3 is made up of 16 amino acids. Germline CDR1 is MNHNS and CDR2 is SASEGT. The CDR3, as DNA: TGTGCCAGCAGTGAAGGGGCGGGGGTAGACACAGATACGCAGTATTTT. Its translation is CASSEGAGVDTDTQYF.

The V call is TRBV9, the J call TRBJ2-2; tentative D call: TRBD2 (6 bases). The germline V gene has CDR1 SGDLS and CDR2 YYNGEE. V gave up 3 bases and J gave up 2 bases, with 20 bases separating them. This CDR3 region has 18 residues. CDR3: CASSERGGVILNTGELFF. In nucleotides, the CDR3 is TGTGCCAGCAGCGAGAGGGGAGGAGTAATACTCAACACCGGGGAGCTGTTTTTT.

The genes are TRBV4-1 and TRBJ1-6, with 8 positions matching TRBD1. This CDR3 is 16 amino acids long. CDR1 is MGHRA and CDR2 is YSYEKL in the germline V gene. V shed 4 bases, J shed 10 bases, and the junction held 12 bases outside the gene matches. CDR3 in DNA: TGCGCCAGCAGCCCTCGATTAAGACAGGGGCCCTCACCCCTCCACTTT. This codes for CASSPRLRQGPSPLHF.